The clone carrying this TCR beta chain occurred many times. Its antigen remains unknown. This record belongs to a study of identical twins. Broader study findings: Carriage of fewer insertions was seen in abundant cord blood beta clonotypes, whereas memory repertoires showed none. Within monozygotic twins, out-of-frame TCR alpha sharing was underestimated by the models. Zero-insertion results could be subject to partial confounding by invariant MAIT and iNKT cells.

Carrying unique molecular identifiers, the cDNA also gained a universal primer site through template switching. TCRdb fed the 5' RACE reads into MiXCR, producing one record per CDR3 protein. This table has 650,000 to 800,000 distinct CDR3 sequences, over 8.5% appearing once. The CDR3 is 17 residues long. CDR1 DFQATT and CDR2 SNEGSKA come from the germline V gene (reference sequence). V trimming: 0 bases; J trimming: 7 bases; junction bases outside the gene matches: 10. Another study also made use of these data, one on yellow fever vaccine responses in identical twins.

The receptor was isolated from a woman under 30 in good health. Sequencing was carried out using PBMCs. The chain combines TRBV20-1 with TRBJ2-2; 11 nucleotides align to TRBD2. As DNA, the CDR3 is TGCAGTGCTAGAGATGTGGTAGCGGGAGGGCCGGACGGGGAGCTGTTTTTT. Translation: CSARDVVAGGPDGELFF.